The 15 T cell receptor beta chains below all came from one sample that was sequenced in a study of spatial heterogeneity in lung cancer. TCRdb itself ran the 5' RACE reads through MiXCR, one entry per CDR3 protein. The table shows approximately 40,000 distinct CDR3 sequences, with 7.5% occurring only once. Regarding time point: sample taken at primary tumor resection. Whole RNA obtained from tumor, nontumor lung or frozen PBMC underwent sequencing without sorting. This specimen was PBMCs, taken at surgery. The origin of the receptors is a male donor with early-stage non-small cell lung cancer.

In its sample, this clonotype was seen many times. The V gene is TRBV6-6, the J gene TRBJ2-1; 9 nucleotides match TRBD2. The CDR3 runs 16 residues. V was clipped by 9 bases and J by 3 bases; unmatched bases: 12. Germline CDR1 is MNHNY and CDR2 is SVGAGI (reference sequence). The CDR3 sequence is CASDPGGRGGYNEQFF. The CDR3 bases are TGTGCCAGTGATCCTGGCGGGAGGGGCGGCTACAATGAGCAGTTCTTC.

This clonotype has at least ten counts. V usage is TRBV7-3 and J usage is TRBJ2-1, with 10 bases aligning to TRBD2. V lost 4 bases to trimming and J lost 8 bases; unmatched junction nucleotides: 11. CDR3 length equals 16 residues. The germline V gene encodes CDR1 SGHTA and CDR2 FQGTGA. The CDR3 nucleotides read TGTGCCAGCAGCTCCTACTTAGCGGGAGGATTCGATGAGCAGTTCTTC. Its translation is CASSSYLAGGFDEQFF.

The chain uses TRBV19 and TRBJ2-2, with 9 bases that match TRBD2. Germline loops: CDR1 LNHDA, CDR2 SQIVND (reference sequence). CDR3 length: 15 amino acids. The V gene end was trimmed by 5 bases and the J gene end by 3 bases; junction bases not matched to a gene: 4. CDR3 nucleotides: TGTGCCAGTAGTCTCGGGACTAGCTACACCGGGGAGCTGTTTTTT. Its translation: CASSLGTSYTGELFF.

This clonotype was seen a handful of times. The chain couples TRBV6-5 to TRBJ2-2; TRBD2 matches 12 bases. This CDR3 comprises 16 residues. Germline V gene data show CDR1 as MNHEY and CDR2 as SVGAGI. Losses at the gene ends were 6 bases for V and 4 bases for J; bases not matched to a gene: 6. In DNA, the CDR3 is TGTGCCAGCAGGCTAACTAGCGGGAGGATCACCGGGGAGCTGTTTTTT. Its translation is CASRLTSGRITGELFF.

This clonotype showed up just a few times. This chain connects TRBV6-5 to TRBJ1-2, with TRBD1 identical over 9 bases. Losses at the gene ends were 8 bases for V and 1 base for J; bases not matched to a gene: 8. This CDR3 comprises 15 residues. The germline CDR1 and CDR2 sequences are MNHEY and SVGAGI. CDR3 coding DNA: TGTGCCAGCCGTATGGGACAGGGTTTTAACTATGGCTACACCTTC. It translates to CASRMGQGFNYGYTF.

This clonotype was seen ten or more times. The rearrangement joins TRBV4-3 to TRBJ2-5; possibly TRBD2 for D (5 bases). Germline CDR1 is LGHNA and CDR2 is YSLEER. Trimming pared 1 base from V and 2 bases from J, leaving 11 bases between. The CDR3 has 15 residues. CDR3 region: CASSQGWTGQETQYF. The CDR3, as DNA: TGCGCCAGCAGCCAAGGCTGGACGGGACAAGAGACCCAGTACTTC.

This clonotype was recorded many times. In DNA form, the CDR3 reads TGCGCCAGCAGCCAAACCGGGACTAGTTCGGGCAATGAGCAGTTCTTC. Translated, it gives CASSQTGTSSGNEQFF. The rearrangement uses TRBV4-1 and TRBJ2-1, with TRBD2 matching over 8 bases. CDR1 is MGHRA, CDR2 YSYEKL, per germline. The CDR3 has 16 amino acids. The ends lost 2 bases at V and 6 bases at J; junction bases unmatched: 9.

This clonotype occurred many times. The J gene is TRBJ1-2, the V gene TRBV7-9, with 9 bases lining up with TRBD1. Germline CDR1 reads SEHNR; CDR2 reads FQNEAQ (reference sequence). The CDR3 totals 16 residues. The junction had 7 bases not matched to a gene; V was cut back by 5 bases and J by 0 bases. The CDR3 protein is CASSPRDRGSNYGYTF. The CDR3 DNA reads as TGTGCCAGCAGCCCCCGTGACAGGGGGTCTAACTATGGCTACACCTTC.

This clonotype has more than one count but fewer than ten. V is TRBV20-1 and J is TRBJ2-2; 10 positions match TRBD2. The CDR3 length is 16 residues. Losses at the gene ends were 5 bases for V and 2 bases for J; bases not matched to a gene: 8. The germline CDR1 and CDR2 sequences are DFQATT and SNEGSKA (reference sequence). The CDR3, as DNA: TGCAGTGCTGTACTAGCGGGGAGTGGAAACACCGGGGAGCTGTTTTTT. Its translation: CSAVLAGSGNTGELFF.

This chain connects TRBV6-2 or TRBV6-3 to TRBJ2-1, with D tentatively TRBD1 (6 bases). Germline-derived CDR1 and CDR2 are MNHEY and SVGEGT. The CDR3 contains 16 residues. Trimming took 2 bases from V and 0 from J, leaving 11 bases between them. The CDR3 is CASSYHTGSSYNEQFF. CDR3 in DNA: TGTGCCAGCAGTTACCATACAGGGAGCTCCTACAATGAGCAGTTCTTC.

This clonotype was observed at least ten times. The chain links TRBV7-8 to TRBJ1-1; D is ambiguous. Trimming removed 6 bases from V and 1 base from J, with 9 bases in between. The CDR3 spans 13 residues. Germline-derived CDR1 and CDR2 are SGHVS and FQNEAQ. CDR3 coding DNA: TGTGCCAGCAGGGCCGAACAGAACACTGAAGCTTTCTTT. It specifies CASRAEQNTEAFF.

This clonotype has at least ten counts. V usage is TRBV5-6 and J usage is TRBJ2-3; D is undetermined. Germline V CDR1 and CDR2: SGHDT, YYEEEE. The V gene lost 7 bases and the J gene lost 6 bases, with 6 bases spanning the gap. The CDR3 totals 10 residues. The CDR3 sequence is CASPRDTQYF. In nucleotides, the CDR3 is TGTGCCAGCCCGCGGGATACGCAGTATTTT.

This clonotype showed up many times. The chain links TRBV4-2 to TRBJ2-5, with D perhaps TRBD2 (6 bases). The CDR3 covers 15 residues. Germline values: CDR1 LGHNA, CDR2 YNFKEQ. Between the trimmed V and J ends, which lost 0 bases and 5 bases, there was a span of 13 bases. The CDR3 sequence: CASSQEGLPTETQYF. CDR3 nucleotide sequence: TGTGCCAGCAGCCAAGAGGGACTGCCTACGGAGACCCAGTACTTC.

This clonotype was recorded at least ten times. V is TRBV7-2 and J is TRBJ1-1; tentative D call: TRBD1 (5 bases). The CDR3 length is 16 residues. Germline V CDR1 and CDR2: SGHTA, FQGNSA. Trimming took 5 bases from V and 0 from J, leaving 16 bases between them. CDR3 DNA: TGTGCCAGCAGCCTGTCCGGGGCGGGGGTGAACACTGAAGCTTTCTTT. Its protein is CASSLSGAGVNTEAFF.

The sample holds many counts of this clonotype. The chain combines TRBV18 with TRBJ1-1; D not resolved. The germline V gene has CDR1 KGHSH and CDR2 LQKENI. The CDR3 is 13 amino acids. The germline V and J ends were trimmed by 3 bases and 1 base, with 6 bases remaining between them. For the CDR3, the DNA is TGTGCCAGCTCACCCCTGGAGAACACTGAAGCTTTCTTT. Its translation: CASSPLENTEAFF.